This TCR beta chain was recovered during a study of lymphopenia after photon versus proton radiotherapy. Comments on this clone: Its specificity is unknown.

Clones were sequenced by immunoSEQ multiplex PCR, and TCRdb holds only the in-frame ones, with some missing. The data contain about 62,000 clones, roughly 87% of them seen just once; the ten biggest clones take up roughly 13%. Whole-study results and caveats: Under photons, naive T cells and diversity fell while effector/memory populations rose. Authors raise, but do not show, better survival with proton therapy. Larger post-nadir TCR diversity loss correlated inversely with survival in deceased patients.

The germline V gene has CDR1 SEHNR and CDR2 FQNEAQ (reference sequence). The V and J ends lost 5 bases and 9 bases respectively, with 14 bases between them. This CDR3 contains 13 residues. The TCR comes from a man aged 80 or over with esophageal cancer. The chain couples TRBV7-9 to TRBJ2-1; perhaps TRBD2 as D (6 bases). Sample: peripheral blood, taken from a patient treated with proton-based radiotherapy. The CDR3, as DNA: TGTGCCAGCAGCCCCTATTGGGAGGTTGAGCAGTTCTTC. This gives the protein CASSPYWEVEQFF.